Each of the 31 T cell receptor beta chains below was sequenced from the same sample in a study of CD8+CD57+ T cells in acquired aplastic anemia. CDR3 and TCR beta VDJ profiling relied on a genomic DNA template. TCRdb reprocessed the reads with MiXCR, giving one entry per CDR3 protein. The profile shows 150,000 to 200,000 distinct CDR3 sequences, 46% of them singletons. The sequencing input was sorted CD4+, CD8+, or CD8+CD57+ T cells (not recorded which) from PBMCs. These receptors were taken from a human donor in good health.

The chain employs TRBV20-1 and TRBJ2-1; possibly TRBD1 or TRBD2 for D (5 bases each). Germline V gives CDR1 DFQATT, CDR2 SNEGSKA (reference sequence). With 7 bases removed from V and 9 bases from J, the gap between germline ends came to 16 bases. The CDR3 is 12 amino acids. The CDR3 protein is CSVDPGATEQFF. CDR3 nucleotides: TGCAGTGTGGATCCCGGGGCCACTGAGCAGTTCTTC.

The chain joins TRBV7-9 to TRBJ2-3; D is ambiguous. Germline-derived CDR1 and CDR2 are SEHNR and FQNEAQ (reference sequence). The CDR3 runs 10 residues. V shed 5 bases and J shed 4 bases, with 1 base lying between them. This CDR3 is CASSADTQYF. The CDR3 region has the DNA TGTGCCAGCAGCGCAGATACGCAGTATTTT.

CDR3 sequence: CASSRRLWGALFNEQFF. The CDR3 nucleotides are TGTGCCAGCAGCCGGAGGTTGTGGGGGGCCTTGTTCAATGAGCAGTTCTTC. The chain is built from TRBV11-2 and TRBJ2-1; D possibly matches TRBD1 or TRBD2 (6 bases each). The germline gives CDR1 SGHAT, CDR2 FQNNGV. The germline V and J ends were trimmed by 5 bases and 6 bases, with 23 bases remaining between them. There are 17 residues in the CDR3.

V usage is TRBV10-3 and J usage is TRBJ2-5, with 8 nucleotides matching TRBD1. The V and J ends lost 6 bases and 0 bases, in that order; junction bases with no gene match: 3. The CDR3 has 14 residues. The germline gives CDR1 ENHRY, CDR2 SYGVKD. CDR3 protein: CAISGTGYQETQYF. The CDR3 DNA reads as TGTGCCATCAGCGGGACAGGATACCAAGAGACCCAGTACTTC.

This clonotype appeared a single time. This sequence joins TRBV24-1 and TRBJ2-7; perhaps TRBD1 as D (6 bases). Germline V lookup: CDR1 KGHDR, CDR2 SFDVKD. V was clipped by 7 bases and J by 6 bases, with 12 bases between them. CDR3 size: 12 residues. CDR3 nucleotides: TGTGCCACCAGCGTACAGGGTTGCGAGCAGTACTTC. It encodes CATSVQGCEQYF.

This clonotype turned up a few times. CDR3 loop: CASSPSSGGAYEQYF. CDR3 nucleotides: TGTGCCAGTAGTCCCTCAAGCGGGGGGGCATACGAGCAGTACTTC. The chain has TRBV19 and TRBJ2-7; 10 bases map to TRBD2. V lost 5 bases and J lost 4; bases outside the gene matches: 8. Per the germline V gene, CDR1 is LNHDA and CDR2 is SQIVND (reference sequence). This CDR3 is built from 15 residues.

This chain links TRBV12-3 or TRBV12-4 with TRBJ2-2; tentative D call: TRBD2 (6 bases). V lost 7 bases, J lost 4 bases, and 13 bases lay in between. The CDR3 runs 14 residues. Here the CDR3 reads CASNLGGATGELFF. Here the CDR3 DNA reads TGTGCCAGCAACTTGGGGGGAGCCACCGGGGAGCTGTTTTTT.

This clonotype was detected many times. The genes are TRBV6-6 and TRBJ2-5; 9 bases agree with TRBD2. V shed 4 bases and J 0 bases; nucleotides not matched to a gene: 3. CDR1 and CDR2 from the germline V gene are MNHNY and SVGAGI (reference sequence). The CDR3 covers 15 residues. As DNA, the CDR3 is TGTGCCAGCAGTTTAGCGGGAGCGAACCAAGAGACCCAGTACTTC. It encodes CASSLAGANQETQYF.

The V gene is TRBV10-3, the J gene TRBJ2-3; D is undetermined. Trimming removed 6 bases from V and 1 base from J, with 8 bases in between. Germline V CDR1 and CDR2: ENHRY, SYGVKD. The CDR3 sequence is 13 residues long. DNA of the CDR3: TGTGCCATCAGGGTTCAGGGCACAGATACGCAGTATTTT. This encodes CAIRVQGTDTQYF.

A few counts support this clonotype. The chain recombines TRBV15 with TRBJ2-3, with D perhaps matching TRBD2 (7 bases). Trimming removed 3 bases at V and 0 bases at J, with 13 bases between. Germline assignment: CDR1 LNHNV and CDR2 YYDKDF (reference sequence). The CDR3 consists of 16 residues. CDR3 sequence: CATSRGGLGSTDTQYF. The CDR3 DNA reads as TGTGCCACCAGCAGGGGGGGGCTAGGTAGCACAGATACGCAGTATTTT.

This clonotype turned up a few times. The chain has TRBV11-2 and TRBJ2-7; 10 bases agree with TRBD1. This CDR3 comprises 14 residues. The junction had 4 bases not matched to a gene; V was cut back by 4 bases and J by 4 bases. Germline-derived CDR1 and CDR2 are SGHAT and FQNNGV. The CDR3 nucleotides are TGTGCCAGCAGCTGGGACAGGGGAGGGTACGAGCAGTACTTC. Its translation is CASSWDRGGYEQYF.

This clonotype was recorded many times. The chain recombines TRBV20-1 with TRBJ2-5; 7 nucleotides agree with TRBD1. The V gene's germline CDR1 is DFQATT and CDR2 SNEGSKA (reference sequence). V shed 4 bases and J 5 bases; nucleotides not matched to a gene: 7. The CDR3 has 13 residues. For the CDR3, the DNA is TGCAGTGCTACGACAGGGATCGGCGAGACCCAGTACTTC. Amino acids: CSATTGIGETQYF.

This clonotype was detected many times. J is TRBJ2-2 and V is TRBV20-1; TRBD2 matches 10 bases. This CDR3 contains 16 residues. The germline CDR1 and CDR2 sequences are DFQATT and SNEGSKA (reference sequence). J gave up 5 bases and V 3 bases, and 9 bases lay outside the gene matches. The CDR3: CSASPSGSPRTGELFF. The CDR3 region has the DNA TGCAGTGCTAGCCCTAGCGGGAGCCCGAGGACCGGGGAGCTGTTTTTT.

This clonotype occurred many times. J is TRBJ2-2 and V is TRBV7-3; D ambiguous. V lost 4 bases and J lost 4, with 13 bases in between. The CDR3 length is 15 residues. Germline V gene sequence: CDR1 SGHTA, CDR2 FQGTGA. CDR3 nucleotide sequence: TGTGCCAGCAGCTCCCGGCCCGGCGGCACCGGGGAGCTGTTTTTT. It is translated as CASSSRPGGTGELFF.

This clonotype was seen more than once but under ten times. The chain recombines TRBV2 with TRBJ1-5, with 9 nucleotides matching TRBD1. The trim removed 7 bases at V and 2 bases at J, leaving 6 bases unmatched. The CDR3 is 15 amino acids. CDR1 SNHLY and CDR2 FYNNEI come from the germline V gene. CDR3 nucleotide sequence: TGTGCCAGCACCTTGGACAGGGGTGGCAATCAGCCCCAGCATTTT. Protein sequence: CASTLDRGGNQPQHF.

The chain is built from TRBV25-1 and TRBJ2-3; 11 nucleotides match TRBD2. Germline trimming cut 6 bases from V and 0 bases from J; bases unmatched to any gene: 5. This CDR3 region has 16 residues. CDR1 MGHDK and CDR2 SYGVNS come from the germline V gene. As DNA, the CDR3 is TGTGCCAGCAGCGCGCGGACTAGCGGGAGCACAGATACGCAGTATTTT. Protein sequence: CASSARTSGSTDTQYF.

This chain connects TRBV14 to TRBJ1-1, with D perhaps TRBD1 (5 bases). The V gene lost 7 bases and the J gene lost 6 bases, with 27 bases spanning the gap. The CDR3 contains 17 residues. Germline V gene sequence: CDR1 SGHDN, CDR2 FVKESK. CDR3 region: CASIRSAHLRRDAEAFF. The CDR3 DNA reads TGTGCCAGCATAAGATCGGCCCATCTCAGACGGGACGCTGAAGCTTTCTTT.

This chain uses TRBV24-1 with TRBJ2-1; TRBD1 aligns across 11 bases. The germline gives CDR1 KGHDR, CDR2 SFDVKD. Unmatched junction bases numbered 2, after V lost 7 bases and J lost 7 bases. The CDR3 spans 13 residues. In nucleotides, the CDR3 is TGTGCCACCAGAGGGACAGGGGGTAATGAGCAGTTCTTC. Protein: CATRGTGGNEQFF.

On this clonotype: A much more abundant neighbour one base away suggests this may be a read error. The genes are TRBV25-1 and TRBJ2-7, with 11 bases that match TRBD2. There are 15 residues in the CDR3. CDR1 and CDR2 (germline): MGHDK, SYGVNS. The trim removed 2 bases at V and 5 bases at J, leaving 5 bases unmatched. In DNA form, the CDR3 reads TGTGCCAGCAGTGAAGTGGGGACTAGCGGCCACGAGCAGTACTTC. This translates into CASSEVGTSGHEQYF.

This clonotype has just a few counts. Just one base apart from a much larger clone, this may be a read error. The chain uses TRBV20-1 and TRBJ2-7; D ambiguous. The CDR3 has 12 amino acids. Germline values: CDR1 DFQATT, CDR2 SNEGSKA (reference sequence). The CDR3 reads CSAWADSYAQYF. CDR3 sequence (DNA): TGCAGTGCTTGGGCCGACTCCTACGCGCAGTACTTC.

This clonotype was observed a few times. The chain uses TRBV10-3 and TRBJ2-2, with 7 bases fitting TRBD1. The CDR3 has 14 amino acids. Per germline, CDR1 ENHRY and CDR2 SYGVKD. Trimming cost V 7 bases and J 5 bases; bases outside gene matches: 7. CDR3 nucleotides: TGTGCCATCAAGGGACAGACTATTACCGGGGAGCTGTTTTTT. Translating gives CAIKGQTITGELFF.

The chain is built from TRBV11-2 and TRBJ2-6; D possibly corresponds to TRBD2 (8 bases). This CDR3 has 18 residues. Germline loops: CDR1 SGHAT, CDR2 FQNNGV. The V end was cut by 6 bases, the J end by 1 base, with 19 bases between. The CDR3: CASRQGPGRVSGANVLTF. The CDR3 coding sequence is TGTGCCAGCAGACAGGGGCCCGGGAGGGTATCTGGGGCCAACGTCCTGACTTTC.

This clonotype was observed a handful of times. The chain recombines TRBV24-1 with TRBJ2-1; 9 bases match TRBD1. J gave up 5 bases and V 5 bases, and 3 bases lay outside the gene matches. The germline gives CDR1 KGHDR, CDR2 SFDVKD. This CDR3 contains 14 residues. This chain's CDR3 is CATSAGQGNNEQFF. CDR3 DNA: TGTGCCACCAGTGCGGGACAGGGTAACAATGAGCAGTTCTTC.

The chain uses TRBV10-3 and TRBJ2-7; 7 bases are a match to TRBD2. V was clipped by 10 bases and J by 7 bases; unmatched bases: 7. The CDR3 has 11 residues. Germline V gives CDR1 ENHRY, CDR2 SYGVKD. CDR3 sequence reads: CATKREGEQYF. DNA of the CDR3: TGTGCCACGAAGCGGGAAGGGGAGCAGTACTTC.

Concerning this clonotype: Given the absence of the conserved phenylalanine or tryptophan at the CDR3 end, a read error is likely. This rearrangement joins TRBV7-9 to TRBJ1-2; TRBD1 agrees at 10 bases. CDR3 length: 13 amino acids. Germline V gene sequence: CDR1 SEHNR, CDR2 FQNEAQ (reference sequence). Trimming took 1 base from V and 8 from J; bases not matched to a gene: 1. In DNA form, the CDR3 reads TGTGCCAGCAGCTTAGGGGACAGGGGCGGCTACACCCTC. Protein product: CASSLGDRGGYTL.

V and J are TRBV5-4 and TRBJ1-6, with 7 bases lining up with TRBD1. V lost 4 bases to trimming and J lost 10 bases; unmatched junction nucleotides: 8. CDR1 SGHNT and CDR2 YYREEE come from the germline V gene (reference sequence). The CDR3 is 14 amino acids. The CDR3 here is CASSHRDSGSPLHF. The CDR3 DNA follows: TGTGCCAGCAGCCATCGGGACAGCGGATCACCCCTCCACTTT.

Remarks on this clonotype: This may arise from a read error, as a much more abundant clone is one base away. V usage is TRBV11-2 and J usage is TRBJ1-1; 9 nucleotides align to TRBD1. The germline V gene has CDR1 SGHAT and CDR2 FQNNGV. V shed 8 bases and J 6 bases; nucleotides not matched to a gene: 1. The CDR3 runs to 11 residues. CDR3 loop: CASGTGPEAFF. The CDR3, as DNA: TGTGCCAGCGGGACAGGGCCTGAAGCTTTCTTT.

There are a few counts of this clonotype. A much larger clone sits a single nucleotide away, making a read error possible. CDR3 amino acids: CASSEAGTSPEQYF. Here the CDR3 DNA reads TGTGCCAGCAGTGAGGCGGGGACCTCTCCCGAGCAGTACTTC. The rearrangement links TRBV2 to TRBJ2-7; maybe TRBD2 (6 bases). The CDR3 extends over 14 amino acids. Between the trimmed V and J ends, which lost 3 bases and 6 bases, there was a span of 15 bases. Looked up from germline, CDR1 is SNHLY and CDR2 is FYNNEI. The variable domain in full, with the rest retrieved from reference TRBV2 and TRBJ2-7, is EPEVTQTPSHQVTQMGQEVILRCVPISNHLYFYWYRQILGQKVEFLVSFYNNEISEKSEIFDDQFSVERPDGSNFTLKIRSTKLEDSAMYFCASSEAGTSPEQYFGPGTRLTVT.

The J gene is TRBJ2-7, the V gene TRBV19; 8 bases fit TRBD2. The CDR3 has 14 amino acids. The germline V gene encodes CDR1 LNHDA and CDR2 SQIVND (reference sequence). V lost 4 bases, J lost 4 bases, and 6 bases stayed unmatched. CDR3 sequence reads: CASSRGLGTYEQYF. The CDR3 bases are TGTGCCAGTAGTAGGGGACTAGGAACTTACGAGCAGTACTTC.

A note on this clonotype: A read error is possible here, since a much larger clone lies one base away. The genes are TRBV19 and TRBJ1-4, with D unclear. The germline V gene has CDR1 LNHDA and CDR2 SQIVND (reference sequence). This CDR3 has 15 residues. The CDR3 DNA follows: TGTGCCAGTAGTATGGGTCCGGGGTCAAATGAAAGACTGTTTTTT. Translating it yields CASSMGPGSNERLFF. Full variable domain (rest looked up from reference TRBV19 and TRBJ1-4): DGGITQSPKYLFRKEGQNVTLSCEQNLNHDAMYWYRQDPGQGLRLIYYSQIVNDFQKGDIAEGYSVSREKKESFPLTVTSAQKNPTAFYLCASSMGPGSNERLFFGSGTQLSVL.

This clonotype has a handful of counts. V gene TRBV24-1 combines with J gene TRBJ1-5; D uncertain. In germline, CDR1 is KGHDR, CDR2 SFDVKD. The CDR3 is 15 residues long. Trimming cost V 4 bases and J 2 bases, with 11 bases left between them. This CDR3 reads CATSDRFAGNQPQHF. CDR3 DNA: TGTGCCACCAGTGACAGGTTTGCGGGCAATCAGCCCCAGCATTTT.